These 9 T cell receptor beta chains came from one sample sequenced in a study of response to subunit inactivated influenza vaccine. Using its own MiXCR run on the RT-PCR reads, TCRdb lists one record per CDR3 protein. The sample carries roughly 650,000 distinct CDR3 sequences, 13% to 15% recorded once. The sample consisted of PBMCs from blood, taken around 14 days before vaccination. The receptors were sampled from a man aged 45-65 years who received an inactivated influenza vaccine.

The gene calls are TRBV30 and TRBJ1-1; D uncertain. The length of the CDR3 is 12 residues. Deletions cut 2 bases from V and 2 bases from J, with 6 bases between. Per the germline V gene, CDR1 is GTSNPN and CDR2 is SVGIG (reference sequence). CDR3 protein: CAWSYSNTEAFF. As DNA, the CDR3 is TGTGCCTGGAGTTATAGTAACACTGAAGCTTTCTTT.

Many counts were recorded for this clonotype. The V and J genes are TRBV12-3 or TRBV12-4 and TRBJ2-1; D unresolved. The ends were cut back, 1 base at V and 8 bases at J, with 3 bases in the middle. This CDR3 comprises 11 residues. The CDR3 DNA follows: TGTGCCAGCAGTTTAGGCCATGAGCAGTTCTTC. Translating gives CASSLGHEQFF.

This rearrangement joins TRBV5-6 to TRBJ1-2; D is possibly TRBD1 (5 bases). The CDR3 length is 12 residues. Deletions cut 3 bases from V and 10 bases from J, with 13 bases between. CDR1 is SGHDT, CDR2 YYEEEE, per germline. As DNA, the CDR3 is TGTGCCAGCAGCTGGACTCAACAGGACTACACCTTC. Its protein product is CASSWTQQDYTF.

J is TRBJ2-6 and V is TRBV6-2 or TRBV6-3; 7 bases line up with TRBD1. V trimming: 2 bases; J trimming: 0 bases; junction bases outside the gene matches: 13. Germline V gives CDR1 MNHEY, CDR2 SVGEGT. This CDR3 is built from 20 residues. The CDR3 loop reads CASSYQGQGTAYSGANVLTF. CDR3 nucleotide sequence: TGTGCCAGCAGTTACCAGGGCCAGGGGACAGCATACTCTGGGGCCAACGTCCTGACTTTC.

This clonotype showed up just a few times. The chain links TRBV29-1 to TRBJ2-1, with 11 positions matching TRBD2. The CDR3 loop spans 16 amino acids. The V segment lost 2 bases and the J segment 9 bases; nucleotides outside the gene matches: 12. The V gene's germline CDR1 is SQVTM and CDR2 ANQGSEA. The CDR3 DNA reads as TGCAGCGTTGAAAGTCGATTAGCGGGAGGGCCCGGTGAGCAGTTCTTC. As protein: CSVESRLAGGPGEQFF.

The table lists this clonotype with many counts. The chain employs TRBV27 and TRBJ2-1; 9 bases are a match to TRBD1. Trimming at V came to 3 bases and at J to 5 bases, leaving 5 bases not matched to a gene. Looked up from germline, CDR1 is MNHEY and CDR2 is SMNVEV (reference sequence). The CDR3 consists of 15 residues. The CDR3 DNA is TGTGCCAGCAGTTTCGGACAGGGGTGGAACAATGAGCAGTTCTTC. Translated: CASSFGQGWNNEQFF.

In its sample, this clonotype was seen a few times. The chain uses TRBV5-1 and TRBJ2-1, with TRBD2 matching 7 bases. CDR1 is SGHRS and CDR2 is YFSETQ in the germline V gene. The J segment lost 3 bases and the V segment lost 1 base, leaving 4 bases of the junction unmatched. The CDR3 has 15 residues. The CDR3 reads CASSLLAESYNEQFF. CDR3 nucleotide sequence: TGCGCCAGCAGCTTGCTAGCGGAAAGCTACAATGAGCAGTTCTTC. Drawing the rest from reference TRBV5-1 and TRBJ2-1, the complete variable domain is KAGVTQTPRYLIKTRGQQVTLSCSPISGHRSVSWYQQTPGQGLQFLFEYFSETQRNKGNFPGRFSGRQFSNSRSEMNVSTLELGDSALYLCASSLLAESYNEQFFGPGTRLTVL.

The rearrangement uses TRBV20-1 and TRBJ2-2; 10 bases map to TRBD2. This CDR3 is 15 amino acids long. CDR1 and CDR2 (germline): DFQATT, SNEGSKA (reference sequence). Trimming removed 5 bases from V and 7 bases from J; junction bases left unmatched: 10. CDR3 sequence: CSAYLGVAGGGELFF. Here the CDR3 DNA reads TGCAGTGCTTACCTTGGTGTAGCGGGAGGCGGGGAGCTGTTTTTT.

There are a few counts of this clonotype. The J gene is TRBJ2-6, the V gene TRBV7-9; 7 nucleotides agree with TRBD1. Germline assignment: CDR1 SEHNR and CDR2 FQNEAQ (reference sequence). Trimming took 5 bases from V and 1 from J; bases not matched to a gene: 8. The CDR3 loop spans 17 amino acids. The CDR3 DNA sequence: TGTGCCAGCAGCCAAACAACAGGGGCGTCTGGGGCCAACGTCCTGACTTTC. Its translation: CASSQTTGASGANVLTF.